The clone carrying this TCR beta chain was detected ten times or more. The record originates from a study of T-cell reconstitution after alpha-beta-depleted transplantation in children. CDR3 length equals 15 residues. Unmatched junction bases numbered 11, after V lost 3 bases and J lost 6 bases. Germline values: CDR1 DFQATT, CDR2 SNEGSKA (reference sequence). Unique molecular identifiers were incorporated into the prepared TCRbeta library. TCRdb reprocessed the PCR reads via MiXCR and lists one record per CDR3 protein. The sample records about 110,000 distinct CDR3 sequences, approximately 10% being singletons.

The chain uses TRBV20-1 and TRBJ1-2; 9 nucleotides align to TRBD1. Specimen: PBMCs from the stem cell graft donor, collected from the stem cell graft. The clonotype originates from a human donor who donated a stem cell graft to a child with acute lymphoblastic leukemia. The CDR3: CSARDPGQGPNGYTF. The CDR3 region has the DNA TGCAGTGCTAGGGATCCGGGACAGGGACCTAATGGCTACACCTTC.